The clone carrying this TCR beta chain was observed a few times. The data originate from a study of blood T cells in healthy people across ages. About the study: Template switching picked up about one barcoded beta molecule for each two T cells.

This CDR3 contains 14 residues. Germline values: CDR1 MDHEN, CDR2 SYDVKM. Together with a sample-barcoded 5' primer, a J-beta primer mix was included in a second PCR lasting about 6 to 11 cycles. TCRdb called the 5' RACE reads again in MiXCR, with one record for every CDR3 protein. The table shows around 1,000,000 distinct CDR3 sequences, with approximately 26% occurring only once. This sample also belongs to another study, concerning T cells of mothers and their children. That publication notes: A second PCR was performed with the M1S primer. This primer added sample barcodes and 2-4 random nucleotides. The study found slightly higher but non-significant overlap in related versus unrelated mother-child pairs.

Material: blood. The sequence was collected from a girl between 2 and 10 years old in good health. The chain joins TRBV28 to TRBJ2-5; 7 nucleotides agree with TRBD2. Gene TRBJ2-1 matches the end of the DNA better, so the J call may be wrong. The CDR3 protein is CASSLSGGLIEQFF. The DNA for the CDR3 is TGTGCCAGCAGTTTATCGGGAGGTTTGATTGAGCAGTTCTTC.